This paragraph reports one T cell receptor beta chain. The sample originates from a study of blood T cell repertoires in COVID-19. The table came from immunoSEQ multiplex PCR; TCRdb's copy has only in-frame clones and leaves some out. The sample lists roughly 160,000 clones; around 80% were seen once. Sequencing input: PBMCs or T cells enriched from blood (not recorded which). This clonotype was obtained from a man aged 50-60 years who had recovered from COVID-19.

This chain's CDR3 is CASSLEGRGATLSYEQYF. The CDR3 nucleotides are TGTGCCAGCAGCTTAGAGGGCAGGGGTGCCACCCTCTCCTACGAGCAGTACTTC. The chain uses TRBV7-8 and TRBJ2-7; possibly TRBD1 for D (6 bases). Germline V gene sequence: CDR1 SGHVS, CDR2 FQNEAQ. V shed 1 base and J shed 0 bases, with 19 bases lying between them. This CDR3 comprises 18 residues.